Included here is one T cell receptor beta chain sequence, with context. Other DNA variants within this sample encode the same CDR3. Over several immunoSEQ plates, each subset's genomic DNA was distributed in even portions. TCRdb's copy holds only in-frame clones and misses some; the assay was immunoSEQ multiplex PCR. The sample includes 400,000 to 600,000 clones, 70% to 80% of them seen just once. Unsorted samples, those not sorted, used some 100 million PBMCs for genomic DNA. The data originate from a study of shared clonotypes between healthy human individuals. This CDR3 contains 14 residues. The junction had 2 bases not matched to a gene; V was cut back by 3 bases and J by 4 bases. Germline CDR1 and CDR2: SGHRS and YFSETQ.

Specimen: PBMCs. The V gene is TRBV5-1, the J gene TRBJ2-7, with TRBD2 matching over 12 bases. The source is a woman in her forties in good health. Some clones in this sample may be carry-over from other donors' samples. The CDR3 DNA reads as TGCGCCAGCAGCTGGACTAGCGGGACATACGAGCAGTACTTC. Translated: CASSWTSGTYEQYF.